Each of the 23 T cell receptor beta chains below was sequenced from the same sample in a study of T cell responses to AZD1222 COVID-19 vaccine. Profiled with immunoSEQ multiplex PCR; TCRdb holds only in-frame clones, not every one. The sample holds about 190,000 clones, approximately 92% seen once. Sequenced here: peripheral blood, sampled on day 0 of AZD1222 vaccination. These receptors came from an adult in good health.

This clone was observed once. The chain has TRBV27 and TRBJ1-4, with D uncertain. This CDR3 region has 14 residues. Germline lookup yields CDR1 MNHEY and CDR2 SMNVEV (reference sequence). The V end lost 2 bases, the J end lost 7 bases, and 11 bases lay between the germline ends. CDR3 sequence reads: CASSLRARPEKLFF. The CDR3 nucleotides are TGTGCCAGCAGTTTAAGGGCCAGGCCTGAAAAACTGTTTTTT.

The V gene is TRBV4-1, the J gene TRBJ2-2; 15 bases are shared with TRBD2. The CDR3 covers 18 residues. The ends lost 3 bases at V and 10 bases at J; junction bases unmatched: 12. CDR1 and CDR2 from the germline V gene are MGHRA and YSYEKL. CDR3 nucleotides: TGCGCCAGCAGCCAGACAGCGGGACTAGCGGGGGGTCGTGAGGAGCTGTTTTTT. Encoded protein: CASSQTAGLAGGREELFF.

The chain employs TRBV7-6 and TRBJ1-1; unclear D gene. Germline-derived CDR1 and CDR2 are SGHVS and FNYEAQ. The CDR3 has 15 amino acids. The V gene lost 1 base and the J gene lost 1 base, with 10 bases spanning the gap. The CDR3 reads CASSLDGGGNTEAFF. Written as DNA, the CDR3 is TGTGCCAGCAGCTTAGATGGCGGCGGGAACACTGAAGCTTTCTTT. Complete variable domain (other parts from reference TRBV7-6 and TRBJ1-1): GAGVSQSPRYKVTKRGQDVALRCDPISGHVSLYWYRQALGQGPEFLTYFNYEAQQDKSGLPNDRFSAERPEGSISTLTIQRTEQRDSAMYRCASSLDGGGNTEAFFGQGTRLTVV.

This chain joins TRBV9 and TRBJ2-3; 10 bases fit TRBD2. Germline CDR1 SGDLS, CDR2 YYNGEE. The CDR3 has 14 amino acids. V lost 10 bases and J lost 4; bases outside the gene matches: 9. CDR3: CAGSSGGGADTQYF. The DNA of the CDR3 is TGTGCCGGATCTAGCGGGGGCGGCGCAGATACGCAGTATTTT.

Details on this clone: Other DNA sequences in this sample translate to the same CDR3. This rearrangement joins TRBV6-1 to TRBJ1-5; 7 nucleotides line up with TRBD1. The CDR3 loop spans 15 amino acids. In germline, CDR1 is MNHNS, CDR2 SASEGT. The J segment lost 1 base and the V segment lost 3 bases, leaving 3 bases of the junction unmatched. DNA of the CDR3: TGTGCCAGCAGTGATCCAGGGGGGAGCAATCAGCCCCAGCATTTT. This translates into CASSDPGGSNQPQHF.

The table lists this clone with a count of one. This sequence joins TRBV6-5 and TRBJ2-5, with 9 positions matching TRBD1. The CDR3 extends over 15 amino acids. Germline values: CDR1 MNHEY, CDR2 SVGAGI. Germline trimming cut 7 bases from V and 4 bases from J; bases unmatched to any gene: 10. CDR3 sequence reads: CASIGTGTLSETQYF. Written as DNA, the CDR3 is TGTGCCAGCATCGGGACAGGGACACTTTCAGAGACCCAGTACTTC.

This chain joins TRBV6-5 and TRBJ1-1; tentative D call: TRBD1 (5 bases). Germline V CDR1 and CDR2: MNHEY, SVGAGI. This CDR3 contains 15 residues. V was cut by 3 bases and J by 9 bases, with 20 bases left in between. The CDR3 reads CASSYSSDPPGQAFF. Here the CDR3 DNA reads TGTGCCAGCAGTTATTCTTCCGACCCCCCGGGGCAAGCTTTCTTT.

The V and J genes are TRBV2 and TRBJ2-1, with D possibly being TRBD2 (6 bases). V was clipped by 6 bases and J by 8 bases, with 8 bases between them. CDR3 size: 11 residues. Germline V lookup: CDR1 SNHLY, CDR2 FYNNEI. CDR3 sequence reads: CASRERDEQFF. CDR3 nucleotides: TGTGCCAGCAGGGAGCGGGATGAGCAGTTCTTC.

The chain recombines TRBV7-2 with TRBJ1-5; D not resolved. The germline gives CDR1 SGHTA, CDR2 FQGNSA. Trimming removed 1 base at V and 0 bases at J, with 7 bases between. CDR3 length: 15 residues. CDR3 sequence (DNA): TGTGCCAGCAGCTTAGGCGGCAGTAGCAATCAGCCCCAGCATTTT. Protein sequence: CASSLGGSSNQPQHF.

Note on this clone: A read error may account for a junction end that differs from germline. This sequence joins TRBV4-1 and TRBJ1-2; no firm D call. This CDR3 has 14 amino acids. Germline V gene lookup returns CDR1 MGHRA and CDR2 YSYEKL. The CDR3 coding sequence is TGCGCCAGCACCCAAGGCACTTCTAACTATGGCTACACCTTC. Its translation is CASTQGTSNYGYTF.

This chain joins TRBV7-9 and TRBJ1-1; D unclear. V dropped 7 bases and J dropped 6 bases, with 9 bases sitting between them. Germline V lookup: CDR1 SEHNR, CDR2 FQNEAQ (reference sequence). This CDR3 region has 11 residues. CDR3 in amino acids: CASTTDAEAFF. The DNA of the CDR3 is TGTGCCAGCACCACCGACGCTGAAGCTTTCTTT.

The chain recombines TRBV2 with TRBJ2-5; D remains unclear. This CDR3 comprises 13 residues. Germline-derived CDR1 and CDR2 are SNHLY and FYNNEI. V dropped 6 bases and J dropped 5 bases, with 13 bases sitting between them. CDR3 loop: CASRTSGVETQYF. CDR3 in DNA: TGTGCCAGCAGAACCTCCGGCGTGGAGACCCAGTACTTC.

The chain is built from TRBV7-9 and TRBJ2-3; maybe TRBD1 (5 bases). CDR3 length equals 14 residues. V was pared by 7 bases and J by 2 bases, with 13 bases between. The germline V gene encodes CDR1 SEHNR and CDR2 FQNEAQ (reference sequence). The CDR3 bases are TGTGCCAGCACCCGCCAGGGTATCACAGATACGCAGTATTTT. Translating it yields CASTRQGITDTQYF.

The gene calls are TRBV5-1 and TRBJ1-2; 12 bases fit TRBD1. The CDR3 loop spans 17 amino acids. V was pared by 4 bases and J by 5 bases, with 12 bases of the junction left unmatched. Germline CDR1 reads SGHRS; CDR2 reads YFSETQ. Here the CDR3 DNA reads TGCGCCAGCAGCGTCCTGGGGACAGGGGGCTCGGAGTATGGCTACACCTTC. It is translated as CASSVLGTGGSEYGYTF.

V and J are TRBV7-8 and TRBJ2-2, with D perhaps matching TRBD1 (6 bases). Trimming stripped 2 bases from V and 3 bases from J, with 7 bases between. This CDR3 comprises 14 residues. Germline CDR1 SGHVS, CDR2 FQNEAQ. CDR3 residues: CASSLWGHTGELFF. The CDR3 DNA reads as TGTGCCAGCAGCTTATGGGGGCACACCGGGGAGCTGTTTTTT.

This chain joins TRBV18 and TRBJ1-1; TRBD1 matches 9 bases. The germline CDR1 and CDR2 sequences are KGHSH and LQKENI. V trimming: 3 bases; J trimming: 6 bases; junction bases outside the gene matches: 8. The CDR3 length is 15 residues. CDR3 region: CASSPAGQGSPEAFF. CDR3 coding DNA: TGTGCCAGCTCACCGGCGGGACAGGGATCCCCTGAAGCTTTCTTT.

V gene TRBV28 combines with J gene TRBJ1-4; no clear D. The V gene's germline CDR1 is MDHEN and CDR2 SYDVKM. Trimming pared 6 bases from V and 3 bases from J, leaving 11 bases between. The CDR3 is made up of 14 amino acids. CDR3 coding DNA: TGTGCCAGCAGGAGCCTCGGTTCTAATGAAAAACTGTTTTTT. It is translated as CASRSLGSNEKLFF.

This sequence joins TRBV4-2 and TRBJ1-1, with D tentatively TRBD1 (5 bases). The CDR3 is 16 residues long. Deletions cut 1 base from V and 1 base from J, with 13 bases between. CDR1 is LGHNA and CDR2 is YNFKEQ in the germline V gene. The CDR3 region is CASSQGEAGTNTEAFF. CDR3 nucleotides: TGTGCCAGCAGCCAAGGTGAGGCAGGGACGAACACTGAAGCTTTCTTT.

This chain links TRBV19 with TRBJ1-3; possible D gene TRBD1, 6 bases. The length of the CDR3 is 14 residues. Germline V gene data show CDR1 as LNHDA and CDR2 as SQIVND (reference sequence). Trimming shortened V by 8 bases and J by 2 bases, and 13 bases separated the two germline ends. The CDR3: CASVGQSAGNTIYF. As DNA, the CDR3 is TGTGCCAGTGTAGGACAGTCCGCTGGAAACACCATATATTTT. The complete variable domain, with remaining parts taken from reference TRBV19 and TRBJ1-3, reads DGGITQSPKYLFRKEGQNVTLSCEQNLNHDAMYWYRQDPGQGLRLIYYSQIVNDFQKGDIAEGYSVSREKKESFPLTVTSAQKNPTAFYLCASVGQSAGNTIYFGEGSWLTVV.

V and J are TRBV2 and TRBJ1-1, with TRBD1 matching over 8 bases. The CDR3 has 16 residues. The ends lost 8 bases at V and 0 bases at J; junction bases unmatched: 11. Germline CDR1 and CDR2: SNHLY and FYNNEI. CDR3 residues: CASASPDRGMNTEAFF. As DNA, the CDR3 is TGTGCCAGCGCTTCCCCCGACAGGGGAATGAACACTGAAGCTTTCTTT.

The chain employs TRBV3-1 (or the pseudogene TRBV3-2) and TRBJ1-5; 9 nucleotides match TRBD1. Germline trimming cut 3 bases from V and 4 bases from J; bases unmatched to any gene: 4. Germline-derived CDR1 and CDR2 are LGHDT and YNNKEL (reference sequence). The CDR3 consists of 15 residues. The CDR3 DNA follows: TGTGCCAGCAGCCATGCGGACAGGGGAAATCAGCCCCAGCATTTT. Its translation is CASSHADRGNQPQHF.

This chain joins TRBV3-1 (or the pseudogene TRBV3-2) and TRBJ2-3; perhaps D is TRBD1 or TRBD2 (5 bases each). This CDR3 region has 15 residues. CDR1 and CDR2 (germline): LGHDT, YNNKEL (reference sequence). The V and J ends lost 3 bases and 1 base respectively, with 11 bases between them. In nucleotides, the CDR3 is TGTGCCAGCAGCCATCTCGGGGCAGGCACAGATACGCAGTATTTT. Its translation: CASSHLGAGTDTQYF.

The CDR3 protein is CASSASPTQGAGNTIYF. For the CDR3, the DNA is TGTGCCAGCAGCGCCTCCCCGACACAGGGAGCCGGAAACACCATATATTTT. This chain joins TRBV7-3 and TRBJ1-3; D might be TRBD1 (6 bases). Germline V gives CDR1 SGHTA, CDR2 FQGTGA. Trimming cost V 5 bases and J 4 bases, with 21 bases left between them. This CDR3 is 17 amino acids long.